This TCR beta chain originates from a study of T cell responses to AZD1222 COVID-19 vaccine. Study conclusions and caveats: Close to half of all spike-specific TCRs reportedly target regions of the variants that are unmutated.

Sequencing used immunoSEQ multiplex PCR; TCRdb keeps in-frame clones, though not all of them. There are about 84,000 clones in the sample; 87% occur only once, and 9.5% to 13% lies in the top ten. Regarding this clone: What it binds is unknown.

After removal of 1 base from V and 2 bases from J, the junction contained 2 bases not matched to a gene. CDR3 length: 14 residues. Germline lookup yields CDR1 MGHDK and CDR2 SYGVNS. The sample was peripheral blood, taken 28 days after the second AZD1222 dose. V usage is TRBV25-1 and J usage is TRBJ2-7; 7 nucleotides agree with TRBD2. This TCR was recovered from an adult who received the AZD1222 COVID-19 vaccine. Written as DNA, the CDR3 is TGTGCCAGCAGTGAATGGGGGGGGACCTACGAGCAGTACTTC. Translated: CASSEWGGTYEQYF.